This entry lists 20 T cell receptor beta chains sequenced from one sample in a study of cytomegalovirus exposure and HLA in healthy donors. Primers: 60 Vbeta forward and 13 Jbeta reverse. Using immunoSEQ multiplex PCR, the repertoire was profiled, and TCRdb retains in-frame clones only, with some absent. Among about 200,000 clones listed, approximately 80% were seen once. The material sequenced was PBMCs. The receptors were sampled from a man in his thirties or forties in good health and CMV-seronegative.

The chain links TRBV6-5 to TRBJ1-6; 7 nucleotides line up with TRBD1. In germline, CDR1 is MNHEY, CDR2 SVGAGI. CDR3 length: 14 amino acids. The V and J ends lost 5 bases and 5 bases, in that order; junction bases with no gene match: 3. CDR3 protein: CASSRDSHNSPLHF. The CDR3 DNA reads TGTGCCAGCAGTCGGGACAGCCATAATTCACCCCTCCACTTT.

The V gene is TRBV6-4, the J gene TRBJ1-1; 7 positions match TRBD1. The CDR3 sequence is 14 residues long. J gave up 6 bases and V 7 bases, and 11 bases lay outside the gene matches. Germline CDR1 is MRHNA and CDR2 is SNTAGT. As DNA, the CDR3 is TGTGCCAGCAAAACACAGGGGAGTAGCGCTGAAGCTTTCTTT. It codes for CASKTQGSSAEAFF.

This sequence joins TRBV7-6 and TRBJ2-2, with TRBD1 matching 8 bases. Per the germline V gene, CDR1 is SGHVS and CDR2 is FNYEAQ. This CDR3 spans 16 amino acids. The ends lost 2 bases at V and 8 bases at J; junction bases unmatched: 10. CDR3 amino acids: CASSLRQGRLEGELFF. The CDR3 DNA sequence: TGTGCCAGCAGCTTAAGACAGGGGAGATTAGAGGGGGAGCTGTTTTTT.

The gene calls are TRBV4-2 and TRBJ2-7; TRBD2 matches 9 bases. The trim removed 2 bases at V and 0 bases at J, leaving 11 bases unmatched. The CDR3 has 18 residues. Germline V gene data show CDR1 as LGHNA and CDR2 as YNFKEQ. In nucleotides, the CDR3 is TGTGCCAGCAGCCAACTAGCGGGGAGCCCTGATGACTCCTACGAGCAGTACTTC. This gives the protein CASSQLAGSPDDSYEQYF.

J is TRBJ2-2 and V is TRBV11-3; 8 bases map to TRBD1. CDR3 length: 17 residues. Per germline, CDR1 SGHNT and CDR2 YENEEA. Trimming removed 1 base from V and 0 bases from J; junction bases left unmatched: 4. The CDR3 sequence: CASSLGPGQANTGELFF. The CDR3, as DNA: TGTGCCAGCAGCTTAGGTCCGGGACAGGCGAACACCGGGGAGCTGTTTTTT.

The rearrangement links TRBV7-9 to TRBJ2-5, with 8 nucleotides matching TRBD1. CDR1 and CDR2 from the germline V gene are SEHNR and FQNEAQ (reference sequence). Unmatched junction bases numbered 4, after V lost 5 bases and J lost 2 bases. The CDR3 covers 14 residues. The CDR3 loop is CASSPRQGQETQYF. The CDR3 DNA sequence: TGTGCCAGCAGCCCCCGACAGGGGCAAGAGACCCAGTACTTC.

The chain links TRBV7-8 to TRBJ1-6, with 9 positions matching TRBD1. CDR1 is SGHVS, CDR2 FQNEAQ, per germline. J gave up 10 bases and V 5 bases, and 21 bases lay outside the gene matches. There are 19 residues in the CDR3. The CDR3 bases are TGTGCCAGCAGCCAATTACGGGGAGTGTCGGGACAGGGAAGGTCACCCCTCCACTTT. This sequence encodes CASSQLRGVSGQGRSPLHF.

The V gene is TRBV4-2, the J gene TRBJ2-5, with 12 bases fitting TRBD2. Germline V gene lookup returns CDR1 LGHNA and CDR2 YNFKEQ. Losses at the gene ends were 3 bases for V and 4 bases for J; bases not matched to a gene: 12. CDR3 size: 18 residues. The CDR3 here is CASSHERPLAGGGETQYF. For the CDR3, the DNA is TGTGCCAGCAGCCATGAGCGACCCCTAGCGGGGGGGGGAGAGACCCAGTACTTC.

Concerning this clone itself: Other DNA sequences of this sample code for an identical CDR3. The V and J genes are TRBV4-1 and TRBJ2-7, with D maybe TRBD1 (5 bases). V was cut by 1 base and J by 4 bases, with 8 bases left in between. Germline CDR1 reads MGHRA; CDR2 reads YSYEKL. The CDR3 consists of 13 residues. The CDR3 protein is CASSQVRGYEQYF. The CDR3 DNA sequence: TGCGCCAGCAGCCAAGTTAGGGGATACGAGCAGTACTTC.

The chain joins TRBV6-5 to TRBJ1-4; TRBD1 matches 8 bases. Germline V gene data show CDR1 as MNHEY and CDR2 as SVGAGI. V shed 4 bases, J shed 8 bases, and the junction held 6 bases outside the gene matches. This CDR3 is built from 14 residues. The CDR3 reads CASSSFRTGEKLFF. The CDR3 DNA follows: TGTGCCAGCAGTTCCTTCAGGACAGGGGAAAAACTGTTTTTT.

The genes are TRBV7-6 and TRBJ1-3; D uncertain. In germline, CDR1 is SGHVS, CDR2 FNYEAQ. Trimming removed 1 base at V and 4 bases at J, with 8 bases between. This CDR3 comprises 14 residues. CDR3 sequence: CASSLGPQGNTIYF. CDR3 in DNA: TGTGCCAGCAGCTTAGGACCACAGGGAAACACCATATATTTT.

This clone appeared a few times. The chain has TRBV27 and TRBJ2-2; 8 bases fit TRBD1. The CDR3 spans 15 residues. Unmatched junction bases numbered 5, after V lost 2 bases and J lost 6 bases. In germline, CDR1 is MNHEY, CDR2 SMNVEV (reference sequence). This chain's CDR3 is CASSLRTQGAGELFF. In DNA, the CDR3 is TGTGCCAGCAGTTTACGCACACAGGGGGCCGGGGAGCTGTTTTTT.

This chain uses TRBV28 with TRBJ2-7, with a possible D match to TRBD2 (6 bases). The CDR3 runs 13 residues. Per germline, CDR1 MDHEN and CDR2 SYDVKM. With 5 bases removed from V and 3 bases from J, the gap between germline ends came to 11 bases. The CDR3 region has the DNA TGTGCCAGCAGTCTTGTCGGGGGCTACGAGCAGTACTTC. Protein sequence: CASSLVGGYEQYF. Based on the CDR3 plus reference TRBV28 and TRBJ2-7, the full variable domain is DVKVTQSSRYLVKRTGEKVFLECVQDMDHENMFWYRQDPGLGLRLIYFSYDVKMKEKGDIPEGYSVSREKKERFSLILESASTNQTSMYLCASSLVGGYEQYFGPGTRLTVT.

This sequence joins TRBV5-1 and TRBJ1-2; D gene uncertain. The germline gives CDR1 SGHRS, CDR2 YFSETQ. CDR3 size: 14 residues. V was trimmed by 0 bases and J by 2 bases, leaving 8 bases between them. The chain's CDR3 is CASSLGQSNYGYTF. CDR3 DNA: TGCGCCAGCAGCTTGGGGCAGTCCAACTATGGCTACACCTTC.

This clone was detected a few times. The chain uses TRBV5-1 and TRBJ2-5; perhaps TRBD1 as D (7 bases). V was shortened by 1 base and J by 4 bases, with 17 bases between the two germline ends. Per the germline V gene, CDR1 is SGHRS and CDR2 is YFSETQ. CDR3 length equals 16 residues. CDR3 sequence reads: CASSLLSPQGGETQYF. Here the CDR3 DNA reads TGCGCCAGCAGCTTGTTGAGTCCTCAGGGGGGAGAGACCCAGTACTTC.

The chain has TRBV5-1 and TRBJ1-6; D uncertain. Germline V gene sequence: CDR1 SGHRS, CDR2 YFSETQ. This CDR3 is built from 17 residues. V lost 0 bases, J lost 0 bases, and 10 bases lay in between. The CDR3 nucleotides are TGCGCCAGCAGCTTGGAGGCGGTGAGCTCCTATAATTCACCCCTCCACTTT. This gives the protein CASSLEAVSSYNSPLHF.

This chain uses TRBV19 with TRBJ2-3, with TRBD2 identical over 7 bases. The CDR3 is 15 amino acids. Germline V gene data show CDR1 as LNHDA and CDR2 as SQIVND (reference sequence). With V trimmed by 3 bases and J by 0 bases, 3 bases remained unmatched. CDR3 nucleotide sequence: TGTGCCAGTAGTATTGGGGGGGTAAGCACAGATACGCAGTATTTT. Encoded protein: CASSIGGVSTDTQYF.

The chain is built from TRBV6-1 and TRBJ2-7; 7 bases line up with TRBD1. The CDR3 length is 14 residues. Germline lookup yields CDR1 MNHNS and CDR2 SASEGT. Germline trimming cut 6 bases from V and 3 bases from J; bases unmatched to any gene: 8. The CDR3 loop is CASSHSGTVYEQYF. In nucleotides, the CDR3 is TGTGCCAGCAGCCACTCCGGGACAGTCTACGAGCAGTACTTC.

CDR3 region: CASSPPRGYEQYF. CDR3 DNA sequence: TGCGCCAGCAGCCCACCCCGAGGCTACGAGCAGTACTTC. V is TRBV4-1 and J is TRBJ2-7; no definite D call. CDR3 length equals 13 residues. Trimming left V 4 bases short and J 3 bases short, with 10 bases between. The germline V gene has CDR1 MGHRA and CDR2 YSYEKL.

This chain links TRBV7-9 with TRBJ1-2; D may be TRBD1 (5 bases). CDR1 and CDR2 (germline): SEHNR, FQNEAQ (reference sequence). V lost 3 bases and J 14 bases, leaving 19 bases between the germline ends. The CDR3 length is 13 residues. The CDR3 sequence: CASSFRTGGSVTF. CDR3 in DNA: TGTGCCAGCAGCTTTCGCACAGGTGGTTCAGTGACCTTC.